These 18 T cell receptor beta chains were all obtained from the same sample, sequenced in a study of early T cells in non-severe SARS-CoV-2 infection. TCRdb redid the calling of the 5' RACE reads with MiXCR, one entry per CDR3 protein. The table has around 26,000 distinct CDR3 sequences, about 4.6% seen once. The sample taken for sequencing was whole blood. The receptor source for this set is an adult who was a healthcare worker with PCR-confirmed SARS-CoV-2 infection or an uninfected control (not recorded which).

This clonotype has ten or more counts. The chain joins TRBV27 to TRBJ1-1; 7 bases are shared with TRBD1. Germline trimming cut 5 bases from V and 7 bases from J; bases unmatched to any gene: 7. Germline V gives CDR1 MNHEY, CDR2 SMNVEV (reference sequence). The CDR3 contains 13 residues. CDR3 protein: CASSPRTGYEAFF. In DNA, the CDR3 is TGTGCCAGCAGTCCGCGGACAGGTTATGAAGCTTTCTTT.

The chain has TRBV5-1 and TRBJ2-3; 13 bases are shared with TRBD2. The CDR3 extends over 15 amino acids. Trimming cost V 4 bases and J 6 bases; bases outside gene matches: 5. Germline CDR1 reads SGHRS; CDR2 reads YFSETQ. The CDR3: CASSPGTSGVDTQYF. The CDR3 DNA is TGCGCCAGCAGCCCGGGGACTAGCGGGGTGGATACGCAGTATTTT.

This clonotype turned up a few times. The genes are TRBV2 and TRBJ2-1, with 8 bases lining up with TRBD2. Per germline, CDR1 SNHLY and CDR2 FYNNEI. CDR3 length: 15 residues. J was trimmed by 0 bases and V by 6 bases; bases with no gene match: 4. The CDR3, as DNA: TGTGCCAGCAGAGGGCGGGAGGCCTCCTACAATGAGCAGTTCTTC. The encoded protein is CASRGREASYNEQFF.

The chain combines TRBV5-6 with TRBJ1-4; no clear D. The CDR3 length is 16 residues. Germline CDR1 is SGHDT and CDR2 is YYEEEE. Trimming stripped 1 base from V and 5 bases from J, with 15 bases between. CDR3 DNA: TGTGCCAGCAGCTTGCATGCCCCAGCGGAGAATGAAAAACTGTTTTTT. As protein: CASSLHAPAENEKLFF.

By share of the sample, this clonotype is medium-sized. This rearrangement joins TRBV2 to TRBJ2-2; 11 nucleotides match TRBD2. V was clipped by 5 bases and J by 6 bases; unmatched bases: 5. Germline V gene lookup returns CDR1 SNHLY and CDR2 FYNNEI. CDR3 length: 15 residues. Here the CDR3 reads CASSTSGSHAGELFF. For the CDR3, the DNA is TGTGCCAGCAGTACTAGCGGGAGTCATGCCGGGGAGCTGTTTTTT. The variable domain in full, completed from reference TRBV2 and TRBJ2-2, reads EPEVTQTPSHQVTQMGQEVILRCVPISNHLYFYWYRQILGQKVEFLVSFYNNEISEKSEIFDDQFSVERPDGSNFTLKIRSTKLEDSAMYFCASSTSGSHAGELFFGEGSRLTVL.

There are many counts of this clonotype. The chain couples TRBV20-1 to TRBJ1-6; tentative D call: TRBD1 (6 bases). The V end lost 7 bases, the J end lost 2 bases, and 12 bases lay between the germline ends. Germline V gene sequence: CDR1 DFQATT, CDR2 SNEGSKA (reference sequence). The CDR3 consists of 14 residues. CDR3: CSVQTGPYNSPLHF. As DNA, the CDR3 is TGCAGTGTCCAGACAGGCCCCTATAATTCACCCCTCCACTTT.

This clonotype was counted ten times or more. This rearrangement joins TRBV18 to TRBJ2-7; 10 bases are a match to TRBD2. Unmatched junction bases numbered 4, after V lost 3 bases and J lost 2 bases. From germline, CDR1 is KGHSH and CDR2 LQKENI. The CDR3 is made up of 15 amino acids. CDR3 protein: CASSPPLAGAYEQYF. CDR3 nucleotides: TGTGCCAGCTCACCCCCCCTAGCGGGAGCCTACGAGCAGTACTTC.

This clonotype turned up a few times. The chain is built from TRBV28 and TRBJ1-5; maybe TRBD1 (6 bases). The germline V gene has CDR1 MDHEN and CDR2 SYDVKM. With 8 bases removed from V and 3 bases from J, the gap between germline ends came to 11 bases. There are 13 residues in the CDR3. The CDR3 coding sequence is TGTGCCAGCTCAGGGGAAACCAATCAGCCCCAGCATTTT. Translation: CASSGETNQPQHF.

The DNA for the CDR3 is TGTGCCAGCAGCTTATTTCCTCAGGGTACAGATACGCAGTATTTT. Translating gives CASSLFPQGTDTQYF. This chain joins TRBV7-9 and TRBJ2-3, with a tentative D call TRBD1 (5 bases). Germline V CDR1 and CDR2: SEHNR, FQNEAQ (reference sequence). The CDR3 has 15 residues. Trimming took off 2 bases at V and 3 bases at J, with 12 bases between the two ends.

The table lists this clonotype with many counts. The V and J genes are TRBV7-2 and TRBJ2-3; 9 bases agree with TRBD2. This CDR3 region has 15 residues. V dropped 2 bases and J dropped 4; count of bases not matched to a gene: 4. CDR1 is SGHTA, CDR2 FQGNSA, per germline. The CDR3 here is CASSLRGRASDTQYF. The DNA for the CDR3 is TGTGCCAGCAGCTTACGCGGGAGGGCCTCAGATACGCAGTATTTT.

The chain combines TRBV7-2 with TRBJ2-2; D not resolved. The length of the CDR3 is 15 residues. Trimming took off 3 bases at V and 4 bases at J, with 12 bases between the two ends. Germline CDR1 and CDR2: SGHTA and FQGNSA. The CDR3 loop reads CASSFQTASTGELFF. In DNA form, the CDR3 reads TGTGCCAGCAGCTTCCAGACTGCGAGCACCGGGGAGCTGTTTTTT. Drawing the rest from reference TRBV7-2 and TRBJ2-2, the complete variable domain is GAGVSQSPSNKVTEKGKDVELRCDPISGHTALYWYRQSLGQGLEFLIYFQGNSAPDKSGLPSDRFSAERTGGSVSTLTIQRTQQEDSAVYLCASSFQTASTGELFFGEGSRLTVL.

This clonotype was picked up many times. CDR3 coding DNA: TGCGCCAGCAGCCAAGCGTCGCGTATCACTGGAAACACCATATATTTT. Its translation: CASSQASRITGNTIYF. V gene TRBV4-1 combines with J gene TRBJ1-3; D not certain. V was clipped by 1 base and J by 2 bases, with 12 bases between them. The CDR3 is 16 amino acids. The V gene's germline CDR1 is MGHRA and CDR2 YSYEKL.

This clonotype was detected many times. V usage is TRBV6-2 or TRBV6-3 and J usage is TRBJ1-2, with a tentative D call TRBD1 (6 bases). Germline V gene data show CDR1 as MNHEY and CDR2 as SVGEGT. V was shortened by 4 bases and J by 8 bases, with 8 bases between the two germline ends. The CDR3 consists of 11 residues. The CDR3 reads CASSSTGGYTF. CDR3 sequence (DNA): TGTGCCAGCAGTTCCACAGGGGGCTACACCTTC.

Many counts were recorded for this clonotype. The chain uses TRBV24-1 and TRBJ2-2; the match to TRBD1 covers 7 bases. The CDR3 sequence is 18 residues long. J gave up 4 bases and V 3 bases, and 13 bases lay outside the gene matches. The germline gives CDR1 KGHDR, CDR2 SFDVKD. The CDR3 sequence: CATSDRTMGTAGTGELFF. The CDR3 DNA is TGTGCCACCAGTGATCGTACCATGGGGACAGCAGGCACCGGGGAGCTGTTTTTT.

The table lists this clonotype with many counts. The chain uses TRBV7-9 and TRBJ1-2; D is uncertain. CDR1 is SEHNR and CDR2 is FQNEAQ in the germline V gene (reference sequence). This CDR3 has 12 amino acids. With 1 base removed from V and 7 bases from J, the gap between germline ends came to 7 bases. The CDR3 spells CASSLGRGGYTF. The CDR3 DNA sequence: TGTGCCAGCAGCTTAGGCCGGGGTGGCTACACCTTC.

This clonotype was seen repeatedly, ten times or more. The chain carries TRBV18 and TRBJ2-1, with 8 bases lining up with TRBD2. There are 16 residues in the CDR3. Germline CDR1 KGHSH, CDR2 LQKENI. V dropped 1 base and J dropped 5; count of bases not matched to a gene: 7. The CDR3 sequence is CASSPQAGATHNEQFF. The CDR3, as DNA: TGTGCCAGCTCACCACAAGCGGGAGCCACGCACAATGAGCAGTTCTTC.

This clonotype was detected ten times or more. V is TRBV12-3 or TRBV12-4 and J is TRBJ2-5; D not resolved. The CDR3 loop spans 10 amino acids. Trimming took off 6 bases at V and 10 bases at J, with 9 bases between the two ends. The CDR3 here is CASRGRIQYF. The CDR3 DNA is TGTGCCAGCAGGGGCAGGATCCAGTACTTC.

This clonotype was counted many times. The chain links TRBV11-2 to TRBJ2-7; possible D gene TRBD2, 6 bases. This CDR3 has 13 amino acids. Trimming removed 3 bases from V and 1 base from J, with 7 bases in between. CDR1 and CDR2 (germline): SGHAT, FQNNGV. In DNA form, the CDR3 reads TGTGCCAGCAGCTTGGGGGGATCCTACGAGCAGTACGTC. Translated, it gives CASSLGGSYEQYV.